In its sample, the clone carrying this TCR beta chain was seen many times. The antigen remains undetermined. The sample comes from a study of glioma-infiltrating T cells. Whole-study context: Sequencing aimed for about 4.5- to 10-fold coverage of about a million peripheral T cells.

The CDR3 sequence is 13 residues long. Germline assignment: CDR1 MGHDK and CDR2 SYGVNS. V was shortened by 8 bases and J by 0 bases, with 10 bases between the two germline ends. Using RNA template, CDR3s of TCR alpha and beta were amplified with iRepertoire arm-PCR. In TCRdb, the multiplex PCR reads were re-called with MiXCR into one record per CDR3 protein. The table records fewer than 500,000 distinct CDR3 sequences, more than 35% of them present only once. Study-level points and caveats: Gliomas, especially low-grade, showed above-expected tissue-blood divergence; non-neoplastic patients showed below. A blood CDR3 motif signature was depleted in highly divergent patients. Only very few CDR3 sequences appeared in both tissue and blood.

The rearrangement joins TRBV25-1 to TRBJ1-1; D possibly corresponds to TRBD1 (6 bases). The source material was glioma tissue, nonneoplastic brain tissue, or PBMCs (not recorded which). This clonotype was sampled from a human donor with low-grade glioma or glioblastoma, undergoing nonglioma brain surgery, or in good health (not recorded which). The CDR3 DNA reads as TGTGCCAGCCTCGGACAGATGAACACTGAAGCTTTCTTT. The encoded protein is CASLGQMNTEAFF.